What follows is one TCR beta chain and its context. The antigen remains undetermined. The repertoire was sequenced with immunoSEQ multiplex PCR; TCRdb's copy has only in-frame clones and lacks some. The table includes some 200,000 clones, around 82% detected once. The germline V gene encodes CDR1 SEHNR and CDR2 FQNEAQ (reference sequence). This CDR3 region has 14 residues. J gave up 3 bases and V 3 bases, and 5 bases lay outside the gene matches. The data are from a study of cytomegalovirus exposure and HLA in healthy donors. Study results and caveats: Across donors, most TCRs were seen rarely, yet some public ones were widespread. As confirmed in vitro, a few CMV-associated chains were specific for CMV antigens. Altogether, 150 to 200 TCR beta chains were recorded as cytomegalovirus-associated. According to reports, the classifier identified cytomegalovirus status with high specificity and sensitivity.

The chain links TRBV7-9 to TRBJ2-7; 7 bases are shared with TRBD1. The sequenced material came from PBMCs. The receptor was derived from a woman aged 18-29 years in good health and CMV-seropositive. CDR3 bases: TGTGCCAGCAGCTTCCCGGGACAGTACTACGAGCAGTACTTC. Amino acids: CASSFPGQYYEQYF.